This record looks at one T cell receptor (beta chain) sequence and its context. Its antigen is not known. This record comes from a study of cytomegalovirus exposure and HLA in healthy donors. The PCR had 60 Vbeta and 13 Jbeta primers. The data were produced by immunoSEQ multiplex PCR, yet TCRdb's version contains in-frame clones alone and is incomplete. The sample carries 150,000 or so clones, more than 70% recorded once. General study findings and limits: In vitro testing confirmed a few CMV-associated chains as specific for CMV antigens. Altogether, about 160 TCR beta chains were recorded as cytomegalovirus-associated. According to an earlier analysis, most TCR beta V segments yielded productive rearrangements about 90% or about 30% of the time.

CDR3 size: 18 residues. V lost 0 bases and J lost 0; bases outside the gene matches: 8. Looked up from germline, CDR1 is LGHNA and CDR2 is YNFKEQ. Sample: PBMCs. The origin of this receptor is a man aged 25 to 40 in good health and CMV-seronegative. J is TRBJ2-7 and V is TRBV4-2, with 10 bases aligning to TRBD2. The DNA for the CDR3 is TGTGCCAGCAGCCAAGATCTAACTAGCGGGATTCTCTCCTACGAGCAGTACTTC. Protein product: CASSQDLTSGILSYEQYF.